The text below deals with one T cell receptor beta chain. The data derive from a study of T cell changes during pregnancy in multiple sclerosis. With 6 bases clipped from V and 5 bases from J, the junction kept 9 bases outside the gene matches. Germline V lookup: CDR1 SGHTA, CDR2 FQGNSA. This CDR3 is built from 14 residues. Repertoires were generated with immunoSEQ multiplex PCR, while TCRdb's copy carries only in-frame clones and drops some. The profile covers around 96,000 clones, with around 93% appearing a single time and 2% to 2.5% taken by the ten largest. Sequences were derived from peripheral blood, sampled in the third trimester of pregnancy. The receptor was derived from a female donor with multiple sclerosis, enrolled in a pregnancy study. The V call is TRBV7-2, the J call TRBJ1-2, with TRBD1 identical over 7 bases. The CDR3 sequence: CASRHEGQLYGYTF. CDR3 nucleotides: TGTGCCAGCAGGCATGAGGGACAGTTATATGGCTACACCTTC.